One and the same sample provided the 15 T cell receptor beta chains below, sequenced in a study of vaccination and CD4 T cells after COVID-19. Their antigens are not known. Treatment denoted: roughly ten-day PBMC culture with coronavirus spike peptide pools or control peptides (ViraFEST assay). The Oncomine TCR Beta short-read assay was applied to DNA of cultured CD4+ T cells. A single record per CDR3 protein comes from TCRdb applying MiXCR to the PCR reads. Found here are 20,000 to 25,000 distinct CDR3 sequences, under 75% of them singletons; the top ten hold roughly 8.7%. Sequenced: CD4+ T cells from blood, cultured in vitro. The receptor source for this set is a human donor who had recovered from COVID-19.

V gene TRBV20-1 combines with J gene TRBJ2-3, with 10 bases lining up with TRBD2. The CDR3 runs to 12 residues. Unmatched junction bases numbered 4, after V lost 8 bases and J lost 5 bases. The germline gives CDR1 DFQATT, CDR2 SNEGSKA (reference sequence). In DNA, the CDR3 is TGCAGTCCAGGACTAGCGGTAGATACGCAGTATTTT. It codes for CSPGLAVDTQYF.

With respect to this clonotype: Given a much more abundant clone one base away, this may be a read error. V and J are TRBV19 and TRBJ2-6; a possible D gene is TRBD1 (6 bases). Germline V lookup: CDR1 LNHDA, CDR2 SQIVND (reference sequence). The CDR3 covers 18 residues. The CDR3 sequence is CANSSTRQALVGANVLTF. The CDR3 DNA reads as TGTGCCAATAGTAGCACAAGACAGGCCCTGGTGGGGGCCAACGTCCTGACTTTC.

The gene calls are TRBV7-2 and TRBJ2-5; TRBD2 matches at 10 bases. V gave up 6 bases and J gave up 2 bases; unmatched junction bases: 6. This CDR3 is built from 15 residues. CDR1 and CDR2 from the germline V gene are SGHTA and FQGNSA. The CDR3 sequence is CASRRTSGGQETQYF. CDR3 nucleotides: TGTGCCAGCAGACGGACTAGCGGAGGGCAAGAGACCCAGTACTTC.

The chain links TRBV6-2 or TRBV6-3 to TRBJ2-7; no reliable D call. Trimming removed 7 bases from V and 4 bases from J, with 17 bases in between. The CDR3 has 14 residues. The germline V gene has CDR1 MNHEY and CDR2 SVGEGT. In nucleotides, the CDR3 is TGTGCCAGCAACGTTCGGGCATTTGGTTACGAGCAGTACTTC. Translating it yields CASNVRAFGYEQYF.

The chain joins TRBV7-2 to TRBJ2-7; D is undetermined. Trimming removed 5 bases at V and 1 base at J, with 12 bases between. The CDR3 spans 14 residues. The germline gives CDR1 SGHTA, CDR2 FQGNSA. The CDR3 loop is CASSRTVGSYEQYF. CDR3 DNA sequence: TGTGCCAGCAGCCGCACCGTGGGTTCCTACGAGCAGTACTTC.

The chain uses TRBV20-1 and TRBJ1-2; the match to TRBD1 covers 9 bases. CDR1 DFQATT and CDR2 SNEGSKA come from the germline V gene (reference sequence). The CDR3 length is 12 residues. After removal of 5 bases from V and 6 bases from J, the junction contained 4 bases not matched to a gene. Written as DNA, the CDR3 is TGCAGTGCTTACAGGGGGCGCGATGGCTACACCTTC. Translation: CSAYRGRDGYTF.

This chain joins TRBV7-6 and TRBJ2-7; D is possibly TRBD2 (5 bases). Looked up from germline, CDR1 is SGHVS and CDR2 is FNYEAQ. The CDR3 consists of 15 residues. Between the trimmed V and J ends, which lost 3 bases and 3 bases, there was a span of 15 bases. The CDR3 nucleotides read TGTGCCAGCAGCTTTCGTGGAGGAGGAAACTACGAGCAGTACTTC. Amino acid sequence: CASSFRGGGNYEQYF.

This clonotype was found a few times. Here the CDR3 reads CSARGASRDSPLHF. The CDR3 region has the DNA TGCAGTGCTAGAGGGGCAAGCAGGGATTCACCCCTCCACTTT. The gene calls are TRBV20-1 and TRBJ1-6, with D possibly being TRBD1 (5 bases). V shed 1 base and J shed 8 bases, with 12 bases lying between them. CDR3 length equals 14 residues. Germline V CDR1 and CDR2: DFQATT, SNEGSKA (reference sequence).

V usage is TRBV11-2 and J usage is TRBJ1-5, with 9 bases aligning to TRBD1. Per germline, CDR1 SGHAT and CDR2 FQNNGV. CDR3 length equals 17 residues. Trimming removed 3 bases from V and 5 bases from J; junction bases left unmatched: 11. CDR3 nucleotide sequence: TGTGCCAGCAGCTTGGGGACAGGGCAGGAGTTACATCAGCCCCAGCATTTT. Amino acid sequence: CASSLGTGQELHQPQHF.

This chain uses TRBV6-2 or TRBV6-3 with TRBJ2-5, with D perhaps TRBD2 (5 bases). The V end was cut by 2 bases, the J end by 4 bases, with 14 bases between. CDR3 length equals 15 residues. Per the germline V gene, CDR1 is MNHEY and CDR2 is SVGEGT. The DNA for the CDR3 is TGTGCCAGCAGTTACAATCGGGGTACTCGAGAGACCCAGTACTTC. Protein sequence: CASSYNRGTRETQYF.

A few counts support this clonotype. The chain recombines TRBV10-2 with TRBJ1-5; 7 bases fit TRBD1. V was pared by 3 bases and J by 0 bases, with 2 bases of the junction left unmatched. CDR1 and CDR2 (germline): WSHSY, SAAADI. This CDR3 is built from 15 residues. The DNA for the CDR3 is TGCGCCAGCAGTGATGAGGGGGCTAGCAATCAGCCCCAGCATTTT. Its translation is CASSDEGASNQPQHF.

The J gene is TRBJ1-6, the V gene TRBV20-1; tentative D call: TRBD1 (5 bases). This CDR3 has 14 residues. Looked up from germline, CDR1 is DFQATT and CDR2 is SNEGSKA (reference sequence). V lost 3 bases, J lost 9 bases, and 15 bases lay in between. The CDR3 is CSASYDGGGSPLHF. The CDR3 bases are TGCAGTGCTAGTTACGACGGGGGTGGTTCACCCCTCCACTTT.

This clonotype came up a few times. This chain connects TRBV2 to TRBJ1-6, with TRBD1 matching over 8 bases. Germline assignment: CDR1 SNHLY and CDR2 FYNNEI. J was trimmed by 10 bases and V by 4 bases; bases with no gene match: 9. The CDR3 covers 15 residues. As DNA, the CDR3 is TGTGCCAGCAGTGCCGGACAGGGTAAACGGTCACCCCTCCACTTT. It encodes CASSAGQGKRSPLHF.

The chain recombines TRBV27 with TRBJ2-5; TRBD1 is a possible D gene (5 bases). This CDR3 has 16 amino acids. The V end lost 6 bases, the J end lost 5 bases, and 22 bases lay between the germline ends. The germline V gene encodes CDR1 MNHEY and CDR2 SMNVEV (reference sequence). CDR3 region: CASSLYPRAPRETQYF. Written as DNA, the CDR3 is TGTGCCAGCAGCCTATACCCCAGGGCACCACGGGAGACCCAGTACTTC.

The rearrangement links TRBV6-5 to TRBJ2-1, with unresolved D. The germline V and J ends were trimmed by 2 bases and 6 bases, with 8 bases remaining between them. The CDR3 has 13 residues. Germline CDR1 and CDR2: MNHEY and SVGAGI. DNA for the CDR3: TGTGCCAGCAGTTACCAAGTGGGCAATGAGCAGTTCTTC. Residues: CASSYQVGNEQFF.